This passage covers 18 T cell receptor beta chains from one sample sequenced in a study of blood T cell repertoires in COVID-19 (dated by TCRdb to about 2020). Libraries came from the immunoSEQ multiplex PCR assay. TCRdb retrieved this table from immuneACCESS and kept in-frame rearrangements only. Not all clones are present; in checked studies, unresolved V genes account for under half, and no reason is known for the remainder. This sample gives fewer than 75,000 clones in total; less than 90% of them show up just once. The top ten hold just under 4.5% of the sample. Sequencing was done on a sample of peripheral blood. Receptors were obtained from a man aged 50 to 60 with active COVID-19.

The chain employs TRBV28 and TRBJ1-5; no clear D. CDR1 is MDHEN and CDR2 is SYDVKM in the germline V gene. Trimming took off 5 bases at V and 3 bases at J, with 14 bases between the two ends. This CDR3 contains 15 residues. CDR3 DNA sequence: TGTGCCAGCAGTCGGGGTGCAGGTAACAATCAGCCCCAGCATTTT. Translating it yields CASSRGAGNNQPQHF.

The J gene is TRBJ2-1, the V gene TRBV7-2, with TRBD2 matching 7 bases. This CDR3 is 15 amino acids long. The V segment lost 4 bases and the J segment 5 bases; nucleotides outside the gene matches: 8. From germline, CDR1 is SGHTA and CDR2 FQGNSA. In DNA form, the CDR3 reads TGTGCCAGCAGCTGGATGGAGGGGAGGGACAATGAGCAGTTCTTC. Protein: CASSWMEGRDNEQFF.

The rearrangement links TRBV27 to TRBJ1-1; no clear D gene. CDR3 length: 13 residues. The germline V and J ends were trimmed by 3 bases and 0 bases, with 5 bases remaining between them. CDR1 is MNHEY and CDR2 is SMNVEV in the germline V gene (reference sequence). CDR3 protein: CASSFLLNTEAFF. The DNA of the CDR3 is TGTGCCAGCAGTTTCCTTTTGAACACTGAAGCTTTCTTT.

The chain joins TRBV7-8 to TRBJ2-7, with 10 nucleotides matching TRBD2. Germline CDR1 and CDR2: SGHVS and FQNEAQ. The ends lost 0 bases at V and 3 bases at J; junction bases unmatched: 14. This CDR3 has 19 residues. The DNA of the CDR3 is TGTGCCAGCAGCTTAGCCCTTGGGCCTAGCGGGAGTGTCGTCTACGAGCAGTACTTC. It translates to CASSLALGPSGSVVYEQYF.

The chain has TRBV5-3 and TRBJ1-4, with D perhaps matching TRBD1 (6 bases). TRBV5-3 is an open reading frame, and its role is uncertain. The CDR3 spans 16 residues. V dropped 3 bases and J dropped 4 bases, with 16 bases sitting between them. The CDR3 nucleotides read TGTGCCAGAAGCTACCTCGGACAGCCGGATAATGAAAAACTGTTTTTT. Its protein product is CARSYLGQPDNEKLFF.

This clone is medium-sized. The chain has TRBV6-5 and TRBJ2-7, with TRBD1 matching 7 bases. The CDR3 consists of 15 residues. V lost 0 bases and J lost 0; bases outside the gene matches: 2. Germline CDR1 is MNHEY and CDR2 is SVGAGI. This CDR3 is CASSYSAGGSYEQYF. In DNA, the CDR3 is TGTGCCAGCAGTTACTCGGCAGGGGGCTCCTACGAGCAGTACTTC.

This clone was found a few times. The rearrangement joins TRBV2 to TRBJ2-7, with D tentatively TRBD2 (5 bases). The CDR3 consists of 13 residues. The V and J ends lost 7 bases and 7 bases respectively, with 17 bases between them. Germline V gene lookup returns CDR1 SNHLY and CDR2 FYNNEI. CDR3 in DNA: TGTGCCAGCACAACGGGGTCTGGTAGGGAGCAGTACTTC. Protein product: CASTTGSGREQYF.

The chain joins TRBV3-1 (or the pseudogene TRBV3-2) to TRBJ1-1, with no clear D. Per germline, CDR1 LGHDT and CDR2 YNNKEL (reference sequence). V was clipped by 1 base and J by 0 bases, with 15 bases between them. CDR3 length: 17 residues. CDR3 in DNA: TGTGCCAGCAGCCAAGTCCAGATTAGTGACATGAACACTGAAGCTTTCTTT. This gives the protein CASSQVQISDMNTEAFF.

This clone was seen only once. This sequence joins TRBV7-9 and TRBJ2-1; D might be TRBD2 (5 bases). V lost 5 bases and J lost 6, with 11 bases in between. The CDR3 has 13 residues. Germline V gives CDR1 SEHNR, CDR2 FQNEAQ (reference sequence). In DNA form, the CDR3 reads TGTGCCAGCAGCGCACTAGGTTTCAATGAGCAGTTCTTC. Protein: CASSALGFNEQFF.

CDR3 sequence reads: CASSGGSGGAGEQFF. The CDR3 region has the DNA TGTGCCAGCAGTGGAGGAAGCGGGGGGGCCGGTGAGCAGTTCTTC. This chain links TRBV6-4 with TRBJ2-1, with TRBD2 matching 10 bases. J lost 9 bases, V lost 4 bases, and 9 bases had no gene match. Germline-derived CDR1 and CDR2 are MRHNA and SNTAGT. The CDR3 has 15 residues.

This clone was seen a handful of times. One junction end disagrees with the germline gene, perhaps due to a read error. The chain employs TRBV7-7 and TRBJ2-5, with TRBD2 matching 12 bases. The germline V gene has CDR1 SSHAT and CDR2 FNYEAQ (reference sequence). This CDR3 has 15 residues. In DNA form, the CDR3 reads TGTGCTAGCAGCTCCGGACTAGCGGGGCAAGAGACCCAGTACTTC. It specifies CASSSGLAGQETQYF.

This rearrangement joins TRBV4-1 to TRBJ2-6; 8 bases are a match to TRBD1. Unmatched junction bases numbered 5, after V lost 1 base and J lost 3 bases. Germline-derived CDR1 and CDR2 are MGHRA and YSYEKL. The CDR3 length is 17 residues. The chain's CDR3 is CASSQAGGRGGANVLTF. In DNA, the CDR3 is TGCGCCAGCAGCCAAGCAGGGGGCCGAGGTGGGGCCAACGTCCTGACTTTC.

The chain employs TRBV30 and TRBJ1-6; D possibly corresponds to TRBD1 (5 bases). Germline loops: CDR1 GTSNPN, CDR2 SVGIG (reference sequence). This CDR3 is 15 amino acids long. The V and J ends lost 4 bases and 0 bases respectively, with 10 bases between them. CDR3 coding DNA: TGTGCCTGGAAACAGGCGAGCTCCTATAATTCACCCCTCCACTTT. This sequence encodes CAWKQASSYNSPLHF.

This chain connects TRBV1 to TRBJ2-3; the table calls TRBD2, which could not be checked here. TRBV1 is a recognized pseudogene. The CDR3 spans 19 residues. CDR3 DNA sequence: TGCACCAGCAGCCAAGATAAGCGCGAACTCCCCTTCCGCACAGATACGCAGTATTTT. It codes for CTSSQDKRELPFRTDTQYF.

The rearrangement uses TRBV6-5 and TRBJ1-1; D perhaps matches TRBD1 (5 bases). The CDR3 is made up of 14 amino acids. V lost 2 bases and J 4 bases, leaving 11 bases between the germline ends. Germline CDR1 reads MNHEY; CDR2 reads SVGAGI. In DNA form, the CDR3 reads TGTGCCAGCAGTTACCTAGGGGAGGGCACTGAAGCTTTCTTT. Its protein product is CASSYLGEGTEAFF.

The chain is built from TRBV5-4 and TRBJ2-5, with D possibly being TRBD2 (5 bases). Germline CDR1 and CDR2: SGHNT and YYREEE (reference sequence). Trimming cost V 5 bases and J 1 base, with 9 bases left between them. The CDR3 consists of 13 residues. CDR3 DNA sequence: TGTGCCAGCAGGGGGAGCCCCCAAGAGACCCAGTACTTC. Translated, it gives CASRGSPQETQYF.

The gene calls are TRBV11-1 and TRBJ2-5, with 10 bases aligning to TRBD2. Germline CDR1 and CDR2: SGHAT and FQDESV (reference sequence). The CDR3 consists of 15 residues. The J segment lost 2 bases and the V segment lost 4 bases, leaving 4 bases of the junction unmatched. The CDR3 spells CASSSGLAEQETQYF. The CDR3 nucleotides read TGTGCCAGCAGCTCTGGACTAGCGGAACAAGAGACCCAGTACTTC.

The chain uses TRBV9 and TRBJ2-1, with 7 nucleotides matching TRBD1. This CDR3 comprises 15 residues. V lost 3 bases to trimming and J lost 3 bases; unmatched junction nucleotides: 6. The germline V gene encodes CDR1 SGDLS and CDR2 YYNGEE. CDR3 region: CASSARDSSYNEQFF. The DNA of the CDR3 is TGTGCCAGCAGCGCCCGGGACAGCAGCTACAATGAGCAGTTCTTC.